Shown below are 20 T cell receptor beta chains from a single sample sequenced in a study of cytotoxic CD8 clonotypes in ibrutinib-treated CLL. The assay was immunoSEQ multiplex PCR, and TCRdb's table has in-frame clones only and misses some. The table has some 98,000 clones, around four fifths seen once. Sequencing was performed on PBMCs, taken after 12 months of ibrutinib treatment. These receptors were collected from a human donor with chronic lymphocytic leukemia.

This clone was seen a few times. In DNA, the CDR3 is TGCGCCAGCAGTGTGGGGGGTGGGAATGAGCAGTTCTTC. Amino acid sequence: CASSVGGGNEQFF. The V and J genes are TRBV10-1 and TRBJ2-1, with D tentatively TRBD2 (6 bases). Per germline, CDR1 WNHNN and CDR2 SYGVQD (reference sequence). CDR3 length equals 13 residues. Between the trimmed V and J ends, which lost 4 bases and 7 bases, there was a span of 11 bases.

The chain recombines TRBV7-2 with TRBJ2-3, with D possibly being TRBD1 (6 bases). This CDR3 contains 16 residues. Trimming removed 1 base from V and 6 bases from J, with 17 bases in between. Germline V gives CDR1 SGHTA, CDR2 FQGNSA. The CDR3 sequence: CASSLEVGAGADTQYF. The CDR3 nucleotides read TGTGCCAGCAGCTTAGAAGTAGGGGCAGGGGCGGATACGCAGTATTTT.

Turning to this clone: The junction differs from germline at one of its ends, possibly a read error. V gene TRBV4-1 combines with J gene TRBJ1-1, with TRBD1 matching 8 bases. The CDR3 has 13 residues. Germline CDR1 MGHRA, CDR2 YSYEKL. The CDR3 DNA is TGCGCCAGCAGCCAAGTGGAGGGTCAGGGGGCCATCTTT. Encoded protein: CASSQVEGQGAIF.

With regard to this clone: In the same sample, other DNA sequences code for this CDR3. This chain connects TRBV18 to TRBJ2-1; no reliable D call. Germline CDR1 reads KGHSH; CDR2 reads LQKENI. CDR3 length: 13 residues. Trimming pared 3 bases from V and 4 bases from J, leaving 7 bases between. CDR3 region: CASSPGSYNEQFF. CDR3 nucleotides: TGTGCCAGCTCACCCGGGTCTTACAATGAGCAGTTCTTC.

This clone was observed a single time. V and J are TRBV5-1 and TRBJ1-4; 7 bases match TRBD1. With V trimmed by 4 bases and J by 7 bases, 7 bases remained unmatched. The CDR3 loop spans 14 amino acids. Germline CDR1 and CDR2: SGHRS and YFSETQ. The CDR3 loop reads CASSLTGEGEKLFF. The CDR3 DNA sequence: TGCGCCAGCAGCCTCACAGGGGAGGGTGAAAAACTGTTTTTT. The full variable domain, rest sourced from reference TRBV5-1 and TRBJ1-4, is KAGVTQTPRYLIKTRGQQVTLSCSPISGHRSVSWYQQTPGQGLQFLFEYFSETQRNKGNFPGRFSGRQFSNSRSEMNVSTLELGDSALYLCASSLTGEGEKLFFGSGTQLSVL.

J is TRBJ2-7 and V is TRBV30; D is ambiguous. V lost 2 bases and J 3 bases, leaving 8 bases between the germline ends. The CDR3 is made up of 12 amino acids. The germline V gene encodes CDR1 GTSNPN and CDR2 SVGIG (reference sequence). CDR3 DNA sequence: TGTGCCTGGAGTCTCAGTAGCTACGAGCAGTACTTC. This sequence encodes CAWSLSSYEQYF.

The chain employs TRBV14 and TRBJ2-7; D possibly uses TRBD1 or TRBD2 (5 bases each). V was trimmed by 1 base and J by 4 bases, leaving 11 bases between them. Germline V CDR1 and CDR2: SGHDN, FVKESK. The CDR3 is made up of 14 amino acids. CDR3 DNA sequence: TGTGCCAGCAGCCAAGTGGGACCGGGGTACGAGCAGTACTTC. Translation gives CASSQVGPGYEQYF.

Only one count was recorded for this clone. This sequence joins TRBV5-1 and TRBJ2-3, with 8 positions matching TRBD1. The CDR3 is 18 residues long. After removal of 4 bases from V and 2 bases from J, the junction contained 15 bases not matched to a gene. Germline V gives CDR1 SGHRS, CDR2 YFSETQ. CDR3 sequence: CASSASGTGKGLTDTQYF. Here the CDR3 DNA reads TGCGCCAGCAGCGCTTCCGGGACAGGCAAGGGGCTCACAGATACGCAGTATTTT.

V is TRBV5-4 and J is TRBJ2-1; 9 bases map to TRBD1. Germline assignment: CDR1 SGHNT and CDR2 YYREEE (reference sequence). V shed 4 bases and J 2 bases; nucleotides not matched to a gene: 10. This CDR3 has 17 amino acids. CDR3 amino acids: CASSPPTGGGPYNEQFF. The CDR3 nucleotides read TGTGCCAGCAGCCCCCCAACAGGGGGCGGACCCTACAATGAGCAGTTCTTC.

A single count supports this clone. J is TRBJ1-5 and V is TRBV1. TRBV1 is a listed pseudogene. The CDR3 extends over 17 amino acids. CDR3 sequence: CTSSFPAGTHSNQPQHF. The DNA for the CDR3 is TGCACCAGCAGCTTTCCGGCAGGGACCCATAGCAATCAGCCCCAGCATTTT.

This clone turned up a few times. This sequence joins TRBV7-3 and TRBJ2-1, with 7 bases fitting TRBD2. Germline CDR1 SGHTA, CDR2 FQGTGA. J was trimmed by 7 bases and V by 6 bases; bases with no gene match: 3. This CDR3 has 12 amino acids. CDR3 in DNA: TGTGCCAGCAGAGGAGCGGGGAATGAGCAGTTCTTC. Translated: CASRGAGNEQFF.

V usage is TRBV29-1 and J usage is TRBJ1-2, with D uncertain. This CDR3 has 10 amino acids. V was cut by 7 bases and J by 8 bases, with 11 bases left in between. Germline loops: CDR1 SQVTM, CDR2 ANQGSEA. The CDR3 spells CSAERGGYTF. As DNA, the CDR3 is TGCAGCGCCGAACGCGGCGGCTACACCTTC.

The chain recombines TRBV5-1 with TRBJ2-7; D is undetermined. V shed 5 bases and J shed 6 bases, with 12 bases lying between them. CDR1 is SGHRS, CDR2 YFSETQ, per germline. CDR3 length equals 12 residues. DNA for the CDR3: TGCGCCAGCAGTTCGCTTGGGGTCGAGCAGTACTTC. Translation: CASSSLGVEQYF. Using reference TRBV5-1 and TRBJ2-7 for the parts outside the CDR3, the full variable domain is KAGVTQTPRYLIKTRGQQVTLSCSPISGHRSVSWYQQTPGQGLQFLFEYFSETQRNKGNFPGRFSGRQFSNSRSEMNVSTLELGDSALYLCASSSLGVEQYFGPGTRLTVT.

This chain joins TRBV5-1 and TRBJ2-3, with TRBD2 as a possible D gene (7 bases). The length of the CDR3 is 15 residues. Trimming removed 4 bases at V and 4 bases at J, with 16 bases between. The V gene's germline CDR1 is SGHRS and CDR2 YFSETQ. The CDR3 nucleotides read TGCGCCAGCAGCCTACAGGGTGGGAGGGCAGATACGCAGTATTTT. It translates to CASSLQGGRADTQYF.

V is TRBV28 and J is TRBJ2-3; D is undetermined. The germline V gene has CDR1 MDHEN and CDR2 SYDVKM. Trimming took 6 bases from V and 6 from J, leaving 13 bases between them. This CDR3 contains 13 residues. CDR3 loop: CASSTGPEDTQYF. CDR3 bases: TGTGCCAGCAGCACCGGACCCGAGGATACGCAGTATTTT.

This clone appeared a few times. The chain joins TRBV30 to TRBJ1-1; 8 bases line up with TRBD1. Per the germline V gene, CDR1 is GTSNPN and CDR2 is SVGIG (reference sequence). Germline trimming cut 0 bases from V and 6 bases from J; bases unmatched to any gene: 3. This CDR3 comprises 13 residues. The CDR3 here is CAWSVMTGAEAFF. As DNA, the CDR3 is TGTGCCTGGAGTGTCATGACAGGGGCTGAAGCTTTCTTT.

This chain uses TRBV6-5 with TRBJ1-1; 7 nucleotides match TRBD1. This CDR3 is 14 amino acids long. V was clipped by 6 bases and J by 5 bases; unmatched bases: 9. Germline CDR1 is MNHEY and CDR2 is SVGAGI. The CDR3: CASRSGTASTEAFF. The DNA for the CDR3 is TGTGCCAGCAGATCCGGGACAGCCTCTACTGAAGCTTTCTTT.

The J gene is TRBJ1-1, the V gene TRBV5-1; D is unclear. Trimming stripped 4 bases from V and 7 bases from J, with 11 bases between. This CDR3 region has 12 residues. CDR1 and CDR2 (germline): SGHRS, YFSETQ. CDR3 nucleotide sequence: TGCGCCAGCAGCCCTGACACGGTTGAAGCTTTCTTT. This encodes CASSPDTVEAFF.

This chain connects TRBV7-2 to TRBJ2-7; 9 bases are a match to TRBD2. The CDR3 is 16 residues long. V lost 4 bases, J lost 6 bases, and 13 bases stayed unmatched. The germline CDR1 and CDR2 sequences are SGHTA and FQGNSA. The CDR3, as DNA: TGTGCCAGCAGCTCCCCTGGGCGCGGGGGGGCTGGCGAGCAGTACTTC. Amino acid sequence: CASSSPGRGGAGEQYF.

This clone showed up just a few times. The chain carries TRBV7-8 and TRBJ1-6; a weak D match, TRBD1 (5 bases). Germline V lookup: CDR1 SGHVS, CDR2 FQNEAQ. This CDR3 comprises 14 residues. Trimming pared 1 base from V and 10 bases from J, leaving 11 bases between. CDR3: CASSLVSGASPLHF. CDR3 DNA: TGTGCCAGCAGCTTAGTTTCCGGGGCGTCACCCCTCCACTTT.